Each of the 10 T cell receptor beta chains below was sequenced from the same sample in a study of shared clonotypes between healthy human individuals. This table comes from immunoSEQ multiplex PCR, and its TCRdb copy is limited to in-frame clones, with some not included. The sample comprises millions of clones, 90% to 95% of which are singletons, and 0.13% rests with the top ten. Sequencing used naive CD4+ T cells sorted from blood. Subset of the sample: CD45RA+ positively selected. The receptors stem from a man between 18 and 29 years old in good health.

The chain carries TRBV12-5 and TRBJ2-7; the match to TRBD2 covers 12 bases. Germline-derived CDR1 and CDR2 are LGHNT and FRNRAP. This CDR3 comprises 16 residues. The V segment lost 1 base and the J segment 3 bases; nucleotides outside the gene matches: 4. The CDR3 region is CASGLGTSGTNYEQYF. The CDR3 nucleotides read TGTGCTAGTGGTTTGGGGACTAGCGGGACAAACTACGAGCAGTACTTC. The variable domain in full, with the rest retrieved from reference TRBV12-5 and TRBJ2-7, is DARVTQTPRHKVTEMGQEVTMRCQPILGHNTVFWYRQTMMQGLELLAYFRNRAPLDDSGMPKDRFSAEMPDATLATLKIQPSEPRDSAVYFCASGLGTSGTNYEQYFGPGTRLTVT.

This clone has only one observation. This specimen includes other DNA sequences encoding the same CDR3. The chain carries TRBV10-3 and TRBJ1-6, with D tentatively TRBD1 (5 bases). In germline, CDR1 is ENHRY, CDR2 SYGVKD. CDR3 length equals 14 residues. V shed 3 bases and J shed 6 bases, with 9 bases lying between them. CDR3 residues: CAISEDRINSPLHF. Written as DNA, the CDR3 is TGTGCCATCAGTGAAGACAGAATTAATTCACCCCTCCACTTT.

The chain combines TRBV4-2 with TRBJ1-4; D unresolved. The V end lost 4 bases, the J end lost 1 base, and 13 bases lay between the germline ends. The germline gives CDR1 LGHNA, CDR2 YNFKEQ. The CDR3 totals 16 residues. CDR3 region: CASSLVHEGTNEKLFF. CDR3 nucleotides: TGTGCCAGCAGCCTCGTACACGAGGGAACTAATGAAAAACTGTTTTTT.

The CDR3 spells CASSGGSGAKANVLTF. The CDR3 nucleotides are TGTGCCAGCAGCGGAGGGTCTGGTGCAAAGGCCAACGTCCTGACTTTC. The V and J genes are TRBV7-3 and TRBJ2-6; the D gene is possibly TRBD2 (6 bases). Germline V CDR1 and CDR2: SGHTA, FQGTGA. The CDR3 runs to 16 residues. V was pared by 5 bases and J by 6 bases, with 17 bases between.

CDR3: CASSYSFRFGAGELFF. The CDR3 DNA reads TGTGCCAGCAGTTACTCGTTCAGGTTTGGCGCCGGGGAGCTGTTTTTT. This sequence joins TRBV6-5 and TRBJ2-2, with D unresolved. V was cut by 0 bases and J by 6 bases, with 14 bases left in between. From germline, CDR1 is MNHEY and CDR2 SVGAGI. The CDR3 covers 16 residues.

The genes are TRBV11-2 and TRBJ2-7, with 7 bases lining up with TRBD1. V lost 8 bases, J lost 0 bases, and 13 bases stayed unmatched. Germline V gene sequence: CDR1 SGHAT, CDR2 FQNNGV. This CDR3 is built from 16 residues. This chain's CDR3 is CASHSLGGADSYEQYF. DNA for the CDR3: TGTGCCAGCCACAGCTTAGGGGGCGCGGACTCCTACGAGCAGTACTTC.

The J gene is TRBJ2-1, the V gene TRBV28; 9 positions agree with TRBD1. V trimming: 6 bases; J trimming: 9 bases; junction bases outside the gene matches: 9. Germline CDR1 and CDR2: MDHEN and SYDVKM. This CDR3 contains 14 residues. CDR3 nucleotide sequence: TGTGCCAGCAGGCAACAGGGGGCAATAGGTGAGCAGTTCTTC. It is translated as CASRQQGAIGEQFF.

This chain uses TRBV28 with TRBJ1-5, with D hard to call. The CDR3 runs to 14 residues. Per the germline V gene, CDR1 is MDHEN and CDR2 is SYDVKM. Trimming cost V 6 bases and J 9 bases, with 18 bases left between them. The CDR3 DNA is TGTGCCAGCAGGCCGGGCGGGTTTGGACGGCCCCAGCATTTT. Translating it yields CASRPGGFGRPQHF.

With respect to this clone: The same CDR3 also results from other DNA sequences found in this sample. The chain joins TRBV18 to TRBJ1-1; 8 bases fit TRBD1. This CDR3 has 15 amino acids. Germline values: CDR1 KGHSH, CDR2 LQKENI. The junction had 4 bases not matched to a gene; V was cut back by 3 bases and J by 1 base. Written as DNA, the CDR3 is TGTGCCAGCTCACCGCGACAGGGGACGAACACTGAAGCTTTCTTT. As protein: CASSPRQGTNTEAFF. Variable domain in full (rest from reference TRBV18 and TRBJ1-1): NAGVMQNPRHLVRRRGQEARLRCSPMKGHSHVYWYRQLPEEGLKFMVYLQKENIIDESGMPKERFSAEFPKEGPSILRIQQVVRGDSAAYFCASSPRQGTNTEAFFGQGTRLTVV.

The V call is TRBV7-9, the J call TRBJ1-2; D perhaps matches TRBD1 (5 bases). Germline CDR1 is SEHNR and CDR2 is FQNEAQ (reference sequence). The CDR3 extends over 13 amino acids. V lost 6 bases and J 6 bases, leaving 14 bases between the germline ends. CDR3 bases: TGTGCCAGCAGGATGACAGCGGGGAATGGCTACACCTTC. Protein product: CASRMTAGNGYTF. Based on the CDR3 plus reference TRBV7-9 and TRBJ1-2, the full variable domain is DTGVSQNPRHKITKRGQNVTFRCDPISEHNRLYWYRQTLGQGPEFLTYFQNEAQLEKSRLLSDRFSAERPKGSFSTLEIQRTEQGDSAMYLCASRMTAGNGYTFGSGTRLTVV.